This TCR beta chain was obtained from a study of cytomegalovirus exposure and HLA in healthy donors. Primers: 60 Vbeta forward and 13 Jbeta reverse. Data came from immunoSEQ multiplex PCR; TCRdb stores just in-frame clones and leaves some out. The sample lists 150,000 or so clones; over 70% were seen once. Sequenced material: PBMCs. The clonotype comes from a man in his thirties or forties in good health and CMV-seronegative.

The CDR3 sequence: CASSIQGRGEQYF. The CDR3 nucleotides read TGTGCCAGCAGTATACAGGGACGAGGAGAGCAGTACTTC. The rearrangement joins TRBV27 to TRBJ2-7; D might be TRBD1 (6 bases). V gave up 5 bases and J gave up 7 bases, with 15 bases separating them. The CDR3 sequence is 13 residues long. CDR1 MNHEY and CDR2 SMNVEV come from the germline V gene (reference sequence).